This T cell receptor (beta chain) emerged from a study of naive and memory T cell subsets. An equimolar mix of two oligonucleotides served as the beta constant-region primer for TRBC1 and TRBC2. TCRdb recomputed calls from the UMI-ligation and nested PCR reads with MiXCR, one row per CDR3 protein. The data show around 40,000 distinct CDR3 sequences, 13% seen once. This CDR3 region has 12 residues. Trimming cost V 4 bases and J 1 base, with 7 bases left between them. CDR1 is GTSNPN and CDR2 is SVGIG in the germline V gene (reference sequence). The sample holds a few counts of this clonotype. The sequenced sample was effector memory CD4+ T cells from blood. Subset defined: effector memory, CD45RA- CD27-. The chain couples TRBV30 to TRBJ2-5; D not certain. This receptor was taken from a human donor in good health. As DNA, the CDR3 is TGTGCCTGGAATCGACTCCAAGAGACCCAGTACTTC. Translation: CAWNRLQETQYF.